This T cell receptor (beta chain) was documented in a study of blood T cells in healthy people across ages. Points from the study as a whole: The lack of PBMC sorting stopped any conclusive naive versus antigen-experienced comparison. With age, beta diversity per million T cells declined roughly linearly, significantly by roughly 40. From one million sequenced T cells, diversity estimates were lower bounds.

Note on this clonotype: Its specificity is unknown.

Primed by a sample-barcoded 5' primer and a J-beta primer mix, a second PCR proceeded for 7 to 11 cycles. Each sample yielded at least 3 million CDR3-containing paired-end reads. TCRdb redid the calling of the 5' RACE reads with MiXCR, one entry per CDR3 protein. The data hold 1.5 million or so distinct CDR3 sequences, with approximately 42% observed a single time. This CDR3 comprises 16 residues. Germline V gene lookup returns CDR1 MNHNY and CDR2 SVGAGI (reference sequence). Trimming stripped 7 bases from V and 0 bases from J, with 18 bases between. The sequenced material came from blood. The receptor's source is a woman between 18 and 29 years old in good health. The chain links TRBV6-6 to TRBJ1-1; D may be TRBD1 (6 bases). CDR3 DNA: TGTGCCAGCAACTCAGACAGGCCACAGATGAACACTGAAGCTTTCTTT. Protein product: CASNSDRPQMNTEAFF.